The T cell receptor (beta chain) under discussion was sequenced for a study of blood T cells in healthy people across ages. Whole-study results and caveats: Total diversity from one million sequenced T cells was likely underestimated. Naive CD4+ cell counts and diversity both ran higher in long-lived than in aged donors.

A remark on this clonotype: The target antigen is unknown. Sequence at one end of the junction differs from germline and may be a read error.

With a J-beta primer mix and a sample-barcoded 5' primer, a second PCR ran about 7 to 12 cycles. TCRdb recomputed calls from the 5' RACE reads with MiXCR, one row per CDR3 protein. This sample has roughly 800,000 distinct CDR3 sequences, with roughly 40% found just once. Germline CDR1 reads DFQATT; CDR2 reads SNEGSKA (reference sequence). The CDR3 sequence is 15 residues long. This TCR was sampled from a man aged 18 to 30 in good health. The V call is TRBV20-1, the J call TRBJ2-3; D gene unclear. The sample was blood. CDR3 DNA: TGCAGTGCTAGAGTAGTAGATGGTAACACAGATACGCGGTATTTT. The encoded protein is CSARVVDGNTDTRYF.